These 5 T cell receptor beta chains came from one sample sequenced in a study of shared clonotypes between healthy human individuals. Only in-frame clones appear in the TCRdb table, and some are missing; sequencing was by immunoSEQ multiplex PCR. The sample contains more than 2,000,000 clones, just over 90% of which appear only once. The specimen was naive CD4+ T cells from PBMCs. The subset here: CD45RA+ positively selected. The receptors shown here come from a man aged 18 to 35 in good health. Some clones in this sample may be carry-over from other donors' samples.

The chain joins TRBV5-4 to TRBJ2-2; D ambiguous. With 3 bases removed from V and 4 bases from J, the gap between germline ends came to 13 bases. CDR3 size: 15 residues. The V gene's germline CDR1 is SGHNT and CDR2 YYREEE (reference sequence). This chain's CDR3 is CASSSPGLSTGELFF. Here the CDR3 DNA reads TGTGCCAGCAGCTCGCCCGGCCTATCCACCGGGGAGCTGTTTTTT.

The rearrangement joins TRBV5-1 to TRBJ2-4; D perhaps matches TRBD2 (5 bases). V was pared by 3 bases and J by 6 bases, with 7 bases between. CDR1 SGHRS and CDR2 YFSETQ come from the germline V gene. The CDR3 runs to 12 residues. The CDR3 region has the DNA TGCGCCAGCAGCTCTAGCAGAAACATTCAGTACTTC. Translated: CASSSSRNIQYF.

This clone was seen only a few times. The CDR3 coding sequence is TGTGCCAGCAGTTCACTCACGCAGGGCACTGAAGCTTTCTTT. Its protein product is CASSSLTQGTEAFF. The chain uses TRBV6-5 and TRBJ1-1; a possible D gene is TRBD1 (5 bases). V was clipped by 4 bases and J by 4 bases, with 13 bases between them. The V gene's germline CDR1 is MNHEY and CDR2 SVGAGI. This CDR3 has 14 residues.

V usage is TRBV4-1 and J usage is TRBJ1-2; D is perhaps TRBD1 (6 bases). Trimming left V 0 bases short and J 7 bases short, with 18 bases between. Looked up from germline, CDR1 is MGHRA and CDR2 is YSYEKL. There are 16 residues in the CDR3. CDR3 in DNA: TGCGCCAGCAGCCAAGAGCTCGGGGGGCTAGGAGGTGGCTACACCTTC. Amino acids: CASSQELGGLGGGYTF.

J is TRBJ1-1 and V is TRBV28; TRBD1 agrees at 7 bases. CDR1 and CDR2 (germline): MDHEN, SYDVKM. The CDR3 runs to 11 residues. V lost 10 bases, J lost 4 bases, and 3 bases stayed unmatched. CDR3 DNA: TGTGCCACAGACAGGGCCACTGAAGCTTTCTTT. It translates to CATDRATEAFF.